A single sample is the source of the 28 T cell receptor beta chains below, sequenced in a study of T-cell memory formation after mild COVID-19. TCRdb redid the calling of the 5' RACE reads with MiXCR, one entry per CDR3 protein. This table has approximately 300,000 distinct CDR3 sequences, less than 9.5% appearing once. Sequencing was performed on PBMCs or a T cell subset sorted from them (not recorded which). Every receptor here comes from a man between 18 and 29 years old who had mild COVID-19 (a few samples of this study predate the infection). Cell type and time point are not known.

The chain links TRBV6-1 to TRBJ2-1; 8 bases agree with TRBD2. The CDR3 has 13 amino acids. Germline trimming cut 4 bases from V and 9 bases from J; bases unmatched to any gene: 5. In germline, CDR1 is MNHNS, CDR2 SASEGT. The CDR3 sequence is CASSVGLVGEQFF. CDR3 DNA: TGTGCCAGCAGTGTGGGACTAGTCGGTGAGCAGTTCTTC.

The CDR3 DNA is TGTGCCAGCAGTTTCAGTCAGGGGTTCTACACTGAAGCTTTCTTT. Residues: CASSFSQGFYTEAFF. The rearrangement joins TRBV27 to TRBJ1-1, with D maybe TRBD1 (6 bases). Deletions cut 3 bases from V and 3 bases from J, with 14 bases between. The CDR3 length is 15 residues. Per germline, CDR1 MNHEY and CDR2 SMNVEV (reference sequence).

This clonotype turned up a few times. V and J are TRBV6-2 or TRBV6-3 and TRBJ2-1, with 8 bases identical to TRBD1. Germline V CDR1 and CDR2: MNHEY, SVGEGT. Losses at the gene ends were 4 bases for V and 6 bases for J; bases not matched to a gene: 8. CDR3 length: 15 amino acids. This CDR3 is CASSSRQGTLNEQFF. The CDR3 DNA is TGTGCCAGCAGTTCCAGACAGGGGACCCTCAATGAGCAGTTCTTC.

This clonotype was picked up many times. The V and J genes are TRBV4-3 and TRBJ2-3, with a tentative D call TRBD1 (6 bases). Trimming removed 4 bases from V and 4 bases from J, with 18 bases in between. This CDR3 is 16 amino acids long. Germline V CDR1 and CDR2: LGHNA, YSLEER. This CDR3 reads CASSLGGLKVPDTQYF. The CDR3 nucleotides read TGCGCCAGCAGCCTTGGGGGCCTTAAGGTCCCAGATACGCAGTATTTT.

In this sample, this clonotype turned up many times. The chain joins TRBV7-9 to TRBJ2-1; D tentatively fits TRBD1 or TRBD2 (7 bases each). Trimming shortened V by 5 bases and J by 8 bases, and 16 bases separated the two germline ends. This CDR3 has 14 residues. The V gene's germline CDR1 is SEHNR and CDR2 FQNEAQ (reference sequence). This CDR3 is CASSLSGGVDEQFF. The CDR3 DNA follows: TGTGCCAGCAGCCTTTCAGGGGGGGTGGATGAGCAGTTCTTC.

A few counts support this clonotype. The chain uses TRBV18 and TRBJ2-6; D gene uncertain. Deletions cut 2 bases from V and 0 bases from J, with 11 bases between. The germline gives CDR1 KGHSH, CDR2 LQKENI. The length of the CDR3 is 17 residues. The CDR3 nucleotides are TGTGCCAGCTCACCATTCTCGGGTGGCTCTGGGGCCAACGTCCTGACTTTC. This gives the protein CASSPFSGGSGANVLTF.

The V call is TRBV4-1, the J call TRBJ1-4; D is unclear. V lost 3 bases to trimming and J lost 0 bases, with 8 bases between them. The germline gives CDR1 MGHRA, CDR2 YSYEKL. This CDR3 is built from 15 residues. The CDR3 region is CASSQPGATNEKLFF. In DNA, the CDR3 is TGCGCCAGCAGCCAGCCGGGAGCAACTAATGAAAAACTGTTTTTT.

This clonotype was counted between two and nine times. The V and J genes are TRBV5-1 and TRBJ2-2; TRBD1 matches 8 bases. The CDR3 sequence is 18 residues long. V lost 0 bases and J lost 0; bases outside the gene matches: 7. Looked up from germline, CDR1 is SGHRS and CDR2 is YFSETQ. CDR3 protein: CASSLEGQVYPNTGELFF. The CDR3 DNA reads as TGCGCCAGCAGCTTGGAGGGACAGGTTTATCCGAACACCGGGGAGCTGTTTTTT. Using reference TRBV5-1 and TRBJ2-2 for the parts outside the CDR3, the full variable domain is KAGVTQTPRYLIKTRGQQVTLSCSPISGHRSVSWYQQTPGQGLQFLFEYFSETQRNKGNFPGRFSGRQFSNSRSEMNVSTLELGDSALYLCASSLEGQVYPNTGELFFGEGSRLTVL.

V is TRBV9 and J is TRBJ2-3; 7 nucleotides agree with TRBD2. In germline, CDR1 is SGDLS, CDR2 YYNGEE. The CDR3 has 15 amino acids. V lost 3 bases to trimming and J lost 6 bases; unmatched junction nucleotides: 10. CDR3 nucleotides: TGTGCCAGCAGCGCAGGACTAGAGACGTCCGATACGCAGTATTTT. This sequence encodes CASSAGLETSDTQYF.

This clonotype was recorded many times. The DNA of the CDR3 is TGTGCCAGCAGGGGGAGGAGTGAGCAGTTCTTC. It is translated as CASRGRSEQFF. This sequence joins TRBV6-2 or TRBV6-3 and TRBJ2-1, with D tentatively TRBD2 (6 bases). Trimming cost V 6 bases and J 9 bases, with 9 bases left between them. Germline V gives CDR1 MNHEY, CDR2 SVGEGT. This CDR3 region has 11 residues.

This clonotype turned up a few times. V and J are TRBV12-3 or TRBV12-4 and TRBJ1-5; 9 bases align to TRBD1. Trimming took 5 bases from V and 7 from J; bases not matched to a gene: 6. CDR3 length: 14 amino acids. In DNA, the CDR3 is TGTGCCAGCAGTGAAACAGGGGGCGGGCAGCCCCAGCATTTT. Translated, it gives CASSETGGGQPQHF.

The rearrangement uses TRBV2 and TRBJ2-1; the D gene is possibly TRBD1 (6 bases). The V and J ends lost 7 bases and 7 bases respectively, with 20 bases between them. Germline V gene sequence: CDR1 SNHLY, CDR2 FYNNEI. CDR3 length: 15 residues. This CDR3 reads CASMPDSGSLNEQFF. The CDR3 coding sequence is TGTGCCAGCATGCCGGACAGTGGGTCCCTGAATGAGCAGTTCTTC.

This clonotype was detected many times. V is TRBV5-1 and J is TRBJ1-1; 9 bases align to TRBD1. The CDR3 has 14 residues. The J segment lost 5 bases and the V segment lost 2 bases, leaving 4 bases of the junction unmatched. The germline V gene encodes CDR1 SGHRS and CDR2 YFSETQ. The CDR3 DNA is TGCGCCAGCAGCTTACAGGGGGCGCAAACTGAAGCTTTCTTT. Amino acids: CASSLQGAQTEAFF.

This clonotype was seen repeatedly, ten times or more. The chain joins TRBV29-1 to TRBJ2-7, with 7 bases matching TRBD1. The junction had 3 bases not matched to a gene; V was cut back by 7 bases and J by 0 bases. Germline V gives CDR1 SQVTM, CDR2 ANQGSEA. This CDR3 is 12 amino acids long. This CDR3 reads CSGRDSSYEQYF. The CDR3 DNA is TGCAGCGGCCGGGACAGCTCCTACGAGCAGTACTTC.

This clonotype was seen more than once but under ten times. This chain uses TRBV12-3 or TRBV12-4 with TRBJ1-5; no clear D. Trimming took 3 bases from V and 7 from J, leaving 7 bases between them. The CDR3 runs 12 residues. CDR3 protein: CASSLPPQPQHF. The DNA of the CDR3 is TGTGCCAGCAGTTTGCCTCCCCAGCCCCAGCATTTT.

At least ten counts were recorded for this clonotype. The chain uses TRBV12-3 or TRBV12-4 and TRBJ2-3; 12 bases are a match to TRBD2. This CDR3 is 16 amino acids long. V was pared by 5 bases and J by 5 bases, with 8 bases of the junction left unmatched. The CDR3 sequence: CASSRLAGGLLDTQYF. The CDR3 coding sequence is TGTGCCAGCAGTAGGCTAGCGGGGGGGCTTCTAGATACGCAGTATTTT.

V and J are TRBV5-5 and TRBJ2-1; TRBD2 agrees at 7 bases. Trimming cost V 1 base and J 3 bases; bases outside gene matches: 7. Germline V CDR1 and CDR2: SGHKS, YYEKEE (reference sequence). The CDR3 covers 16 residues. CDR3 sequence reads: CASSLMRGSIYNEQFF. In DNA form, the CDR3 reads TGTGCCAGCAGCTTGATGCGGGGGTCGATCTACAATGAGCAGTTCTTC.

This clonotype appeared a few times. The chain uses TRBV6-6 and TRBJ2-7, with TRBD1 matching 7 bases. The CDR3 consists of 14 residues. The germline CDR1 and CDR2 sequences are MNHNY and SVGAGI (reference sequence). Trimming removed 4 bases from V and 2 bases from J; junction bases left unmatched: 5. Here the CDR3 reads CASSSSGTAYEQYV. The CDR3 coding sequence is TGTGCCAGCAGTTCCTCCGGGACAGCCTACGAGCAGTACGTC.

This clonotype was observed a few times. The chain combines TRBV20-1 with TRBJ1-4; TRBD1 aligns across 10 bases. The CDR3 is made up of 14 amino acids. Germline assignment: CDR1 DFQATT and CDR2 SNEGSKA (reference sequence). Unmatched junction bases numbered 5, after V lost 2 bases and J lost 8 bases. This CDR3 is CSARRRTGGEKLFF. Written as DNA, the CDR3 is TGCAGTGCTAGACGAAGGACAGGGGGGGAAAAACTGTTTTTT.

CDR3 nucleotide sequence: TGCGCCAGCAGCTTGGAGCCGGGACAAACCTACGAGCAGTACGTC. Translating it yields CASSLEPGQTYEQYV. The chain couples TRBV5-1 to TRBJ2-7; the D gene is possibly TRBD1 (6 bases). Germline V lookup: CDR1 SGHRS, CDR2 YFSETQ. V was shortened by 0 bases and J by 2 bases, with 12 bases between the two germline ends. This CDR3 contains 15 residues.

This clonotype was recorded at least ten times. In DNA form, the CDR3 reads TGTGCCAGCAGTCGGTACAATGAGCAGTTCTTC. It specifies CASSRYNEQFF. The chain joins TRBV6-6 to TRBJ2-1; D is uncertain. The CDR3 covers 11 residues. V was pared by 5 bases and J by 4 bases, with 3 bases between. CDR1 and CDR2 (germline): MNHNY, SVGAGI (reference sequence).

The chain employs TRBV13 and TRBJ2-7; D is perhaps TRBD1 (5 bases). This CDR3 has 13 amino acids. Germline V gives CDR1 PRHDT, CDR2 FYEKMQ (reference sequence). V lost 5 bases, J lost 1 base, and 9 bases lay in between. In nucleotides, the CDR3 is TGTGCCAGCAGCCCTCACAGGTCCTACGAGCAGTACTTC. Residues: CASSPHRSYEQYF. Filled out from reference TRBV13 and TRBJ2-7, the complete variable domain reads AAGVIQSPRHLIKEKRETATLKCYPIPRHDTVYWYQQGPGQDPQFLISFYEKMQSDKGSIPDRFSAQQFSDYHSELNMSSLELGDSALYFCASSPHRSYEQYFGPGTRLTVT.

The CDR3 loop is CASSLAVSALDAYEQYF. In DNA form, the CDR3 reads TGCGCCAGCAGCTTGGCGGTGTCTGCCCTCGATGCCTACGAGCAGTACTTC. The chain uses TRBV5-1 and TRBJ2-7, with D hard to call. Germline-derived CDR1 and CDR2 are SGHRS and YFSETQ. The CDR3 contains 17 residues. Trimming pared 0 bases from V and 2 bases from J, leaving 18 bases between.

Ten or more counts support this clonotype. The J gene is TRBJ2-4, the V gene TRBV7-9; TRBD1 aligns across 10 bases. J was trimmed by 13 bases and V by 2 bases; bases with no gene match: 14. The CDR3 has 16 amino acids. CDR1 SEHNR and CDR2 FQNEAQ come from the germline V gene (reference sequence). The CDR3, as DNA: TGTGCCAGCAGCTTACCGCCGACAGGGGGCCTTCCTCCACAGTACTTC. Translating it yields CASSLPPTGGLPPQYF.

The V gene is TRBV24-1, the J gene TRBJ2-2; D remains ambiguous. Trimming pared 3 bases from V and 3 bases from J, leaving 13 bases between. The CDR3 has 16 residues. Germline CDR1 reads KGHDR; CDR2 reads SFDVKD. Written as DNA, the CDR3 is TGTGCCACCAGTGATGGGGAAACCATTCACACCGGGGAGCTGTTTTTT. Translated, it gives CATSDGETIHTGELFF.

This clonotype came up a few times. This chain links TRBV18 with TRBJ1-1, with TRBD1 identical over 8 bases. Germline assignment: CDR1 KGHSH and CDR2 LQKENI. The V gene end was trimmed by 3 bases and the J gene end by 3 bases; junction bases not matched to a gene: 6. This CDR3 has 15 amino acids. The CDR3, as DNA: TGTGCCAGCTCACCCCGGACAGGGTGGGACACTGAAGCTTTCTTT. As protein: CASSPRTGWDTEAFF.

This chain links TRBV27 with TRBJ2-1; a weak D match, TRBD1 (6 bases). Germline V gene sequence: CDR1 MNHEY, CDR2 SMNVEV (reference sequence). This CDR3 has 16 amino acids. Trimming pared 3 bases from V and 6 bases from J, leaving 18 bases between. CDR3 bases: TGTGCCAGCAGTTTCAACAGGGAGCATGGTGGCAATGAGCAGTTCTTC. This sequence encodes CASSFNREHGGNEQFF.

This clonotype occurred a few times. The chain couples TRBV18 to TRBJ2-7, with D possibly being TRBD1 (6 bases). Germline CDR1 and CDR2: KGHSH and LQKENI. V lost 5 bases, J lost 2 bases, and 13 bases lay in between. The CDR3 runs to 14 residues. CDR3 sequence reads: CASSEKQGPYEQYV. The CDR3 DNA follows: TGTGCCAGCTCAGAAAAACAGGGCCCCTACGAGCAGTACGTC.